This T cell receptor (beta chain) stems from a study of blood T cells in healthy people across ages. Background on the study: The capture of about one barcoded beta molecule per two T cells was achieved by template switching.

Only one count was recorded for this clonotype. Primers used in a second PCR of roughly 6 to 11 cycles were a sample-barcoded 5' primer and a J-beta primer mix. TCRdb used MiXCR to reprocess the 5' RACE reads, holding one entry per CDR3 protein. The table has some 1.6 million distinct CDR3 sequences, about 35% seen once. The germline V gene has CDR1 DFQATT and CDR2 SNEGSKA (reference sequence). Unmatched junction bases numbered 9, after V lost 6 bases and J lost 7 bases. The CDR3 is 13 amino acids. This sequence originates from a woman aged 25 to 39 in good health. The chain links TRBV20-1 to TRBJ2-1, with 7 bases lining up with TRBD2. Source material: blood. CDR3: CSAPGDGRNEQFF. The CDR3 DNA is TGCAGTGCACCCGGAGACGGGAGGAATGAGCAGTTCTTC.